This TCR beta chain was sequenced in a study of beta chain features in type 1 diabetes. Investigators reverse transcribed all isolated RNA, so they sequenced expressed TCRB transcripts. The table came from immunoSEQ multiplex PCR; TCRdb's copy has only in-frame clones and leaves some out. Here the sample spans 240,000 or so clones, approximately 70% being singletons. The CDR3 is 16 residues long. The germline V and J ends were trimmed by 5 bases and 0 bases, with 15 bases remaining between them. The germline V gene encodes CDR1 SGHTA and CDR2 FQGNSA. Material: naive CD4+ T cells from blood. The chain combines TRBV7-2 with TRBJ2-3, with TRBD2 as a possible D gene (6 bases). This TCR was recovered from a man aged 25-45 years in good health. CDR3 amino acids: CASSIQTGTSTDTQYF. The CDR3 region has the DNA TGTGCCAGCAGCATCCAAACCGGGACTAGCACAGATACGCAGTATTTT.